Below are 21 T cell receptor beta chains sequenced from a single sample in a study of blood T cell repertoires in COVID-19. Using immunoSEQ multiplex PCR, the repertoire was profiled, and TCRdb retains in-frame clones only, with some absent. This table has roughly 380,000 clones, more than 70% appearing once. Sequences were obtained from PBMCs or T cells enriched from blood (not recorded which). These receptors were collected from a man aged 30 to 45 who had recovered from COVID-19.

The chain recombines TRBV6-1 with TRBJ2-5; D gene ambiguous. Germline CDR1 and CDR2: MNHNS and SASEGT. This CDR3 comprises 15 residues. Trimming shortened V by 2 bases and J by 1 base, and 11 bases separated the two germline ends. CDR3 DNA sequence: TGTGCCAGCAGTGAAAGCTGGGTAGCCCAAGAGACCCAGTACTTC. Protein: CASSESWVAQETQYF.

Concerning this clone itself: The germline gene is not matched at one end of the junction; a read error may be the cause. The CDR3 DNA is TGTGCTAGCAGCTTAGTAGCGGGGACCGATGAGCAGTTCTTC. Translating it yields CASSLVAGTDEQFF. J is TRBJ2-1 and V is TRBV7-7, with 8 bases matching TRBD2. This CDR3 region has 14 residues. The germline gives CDR1 SSHAT, CDR2 FNYEAQ (reference sequence).

The table lists this clone with a few counts. The chain is built from TRBV19 and TRBJ1-1; D call uncertain. Trimming left V 3 bases short and J 1 base short, with 18 bases between. This CDR3 region has 17 residues. Germline V CDR1 and CDR2: LNHDA, SQIVND (reference sequence). This chain's CDR3 is CASSIVPGRGANTEAFF. CDR3 bases: TGTGCCAGTAGTATTGTCCCAGGTCGGGGAGCGAACACTGAAGCTTTCTTT. The full variable domain, its missing parts supplied by reference TRBV19 and TRBJ1-1, is DGGITQSPKYLFRKEGQNVTLSCEQNLNHDAMYWYRQDPGQGLRLIYYSQIVNDFQKGDIAEGYSVSREKKESFPLTVTSAQKNPTAFYLCASSIVPGRGANTEAFFGQGTRLTVV.

The genes are TRBV4-3 and TRBJ1-2, with D possibly being TRBD1 (5 bases). The CDR3 extends over 15 amino acids. CDR1 and CDR2 (germline): LGHNA, YSLEER. Deletions cut 8 bases from V and 4 bases from J, with 20 bases between. The CDR3 nucleotides are TGCGCCAGCCGCTCCGCATGGCAGGGCGTCTATGGCTACACCTTC. Translated, it gives CASRSAWQGVYGYTF.

This chain connects TRBV7-2 to TRBJ2-4; 8 bases match TRBD2. The germline V gene has CDR1 SGHTA and CDR2 FQGNSA. V shed 0 bases, J shed 0 bases, and the junction held 4 bases outside the gene matches. This CDR3 comprises 17 residues. CDR3 residues: CASSLASGTLAKNIQYF. CDR3 bases: TGTGCCAGCAGCTTAGCTAGCGGGACGCTAGCCAAAAACATTCAGTACTTC.

The CDR3 region has the DNA TGTGCCAGCAGCTTAGGTGCGAGTTCTACCTCTGGAAACACCATATATTTT. Translating it yields CASSLGASSTSGNTIYF. The rearrangement joins TRBV13 to TRBJ1-3; D unresolved. Germline-derived CDR1 and CDR2 are PRHDT and FYEKMQ (reference sequence). V lost 0 bases, J lost 0 bases, and 12 bases lay in between. The CDR3 length is 17 residues.

The chain joins TRBV10-2 to TRBJ2-1; possibly TRBD1 for D (8 bases). CDR1 and CDR2 (germline): WSHSY, SAAADI. The CDR3 sequence is 18 residues long. Trimming removed 4 bases from V and 0 bases from J, with 19 bases in between. CDR3 DNA: TGCGCCAGCAGTGGGCCCAGCGGGGACAGGAGCTCCTACAATGAGCAGTTCTTC. This translates into CASSGPSGDRSSYNEQFF.

The chain couples TRBV12-5 to TRBJ2-7; 11 bases map to TRBD2. Germline CDR1 is LGHNT and CDR2 is FRNRAP. V shed 7 bases, J shed 3 bases, and the junction held 5 bases outside the gene matches. This CDR3 is 14 amino acids long. CDR3 in DNA: TGTGCTAGTGAAGGGACTAGCGGCCTCTACGAGCAGTACTTC. Its translation: CASEGTSGLYEQYF.

V usage is TRBV4-1 and J usage is TRBJ1-3, with unresolved D. Germline CDR1 is MGHRA and CDR2 is YSYEKL. Trimming stripped 2 bases from V and 2 bases from J, with 13 bases between. This CDR3 has 16 residues. CDR3 loop: CASSQPWAETGNTIYF. CDR3 coding DNA: TGCGCCAGCAGCCAACCCTGGGCAGAGACTGGAAACACCATATATTTT.

The chain recombines TRBV4-3 with TRBJ2-1, with 7 bases matching TRBD2. The germline CDR1 and CDR2 sequences are LGHNA and YSLEER. The junction had 9 bases not matched to a gene; V was cut back by 4 bases and J by 9 bases. The length of the CDR3 is 14 residues. The CDR3 here is CASSPIPGGSEQFF. Here the CDR3 DNA reads TGCGCCAGCAGCCCGATACCGGGAGGTTCTGAGCAGTTCTTC.

The chain combines TRBV28 with TRBJ1-6; 9 bases map to TRBD1. Germline values: CDR1 MDHEN, CDR2 SYDVKM. J lost 7 bases, V lost 5 bases, and 9 bases had no gene match. The CDR3 runs to 16 residues. The DNA for the CDR3 is TGTGCCAGCAGTCCCACAACAGGGGGCGAGAATTCACCCCTCCACTTT. This sequence encodes CASSPTTGGENSPLHF.

J is TRBJ2-2 and V is TRBV30, with 7 bases aligning to TRBD2. V lost 4 bases, J lost 8 bases, and 10 bases stayed unmatched. The CDR3 is 14 residues long. Per the germline V gene, CDR1 is GTSNPN and CDR2 is SVGIG (reference sequence). The CDR3, as DNA: TGTGCCTGGACGCGGGGGATTCGAATAGGGGAGCTGTTTTTT. Residues: CAWTRGIRIGELFF.

This sequence joins TRBV11-3 and TRBJ2-5; 11 positions agree with TRBD2. V trimming: 5 bases; J trimming: 5 bases; junction bases outside the gene matches: 10. Looked up from germline, CDR1 is SGHNT and CDR2 is YENEEA. This CDR3 comprises 16 residues. CDR3 amino acids: CASSRWVAGGPETQYF. Written as DNA, the CDR3 is TGTGCCAGCAGCCGATGGGTAGCGGGGGGGCCGGAGACCCAGTACTTC.

This chain uses TRBV7-2 with TRBJ1-6, with D unclear. The germline V gene encodes CDR1 SGHTA and CDR2 FQGNSA. The ends were cut back, 1 base at V and 8 bases at J, with 9 bases in the middle. This CDR3 is built from 14 residues. The CDR3 is CASSLGGDYSPLHF. The DNA of the CDR3 is TGTGCCAGCAGCTTAGGAGGCGATTATTCACCCCTCCACTTT. The whole variable domain, filled in from reference TRBV7-2 and TRBJ1-6, reads GAGVSQSPSNKVTEKGKDVELRCDPISGHTALYWYRQSLGQGLEFLIYFQGNSAPDKSGLPSDRFSAERTGGSVSTLTIQRTQQEDSAVYLCASSLGGDYSPLHFGNGTRLTVT.

This clone occurred once. The chain carries TRBV11-3 and TRBJ2-1; D is perhaps TRBD1 (5 bases). Germline CDR1 reads SGHNT; CDR2 reads YENEEA. The CDR3 runs 15 residues. V lost 5 bases, J lost 1 base, and 12 bases lay in between. The CDR3 DNA follows: TGTGCCAGCAGCCTCCGACAGACATCCTACAATGAGCAGTTCTTC. Protein sequence: CASSLRQTSYNEQFF.

The V gene is TRBV7-2, the J gene TRBJ1-5, with TRBD1 identical over 11 bases. V gave up 0 bases and J gave up 5 bases; unmatched junction bases: 6. Germline CDR1 is SGHTA and CDR2 is FQGNSA. The CDR3 spans 17 residues. The CDR3 protein is CASSLAGTGGLDQPQHF. DNA for the CDR3: TGTGCCAGCAGCTTAGCCGGGACAGGGGGATTGGATCAGCCCCAGCATTTT. The full variable domain, with the rest looked up from reference TRBV7-2 and TRBJ1-5, is GAGVSQSPSNKVTEKGKDVELRCDPISGHTALYWYRQSLGQGLEFLIYFQGNSAPDKSGLPSDRFSAERTGGSVSTLTIQRTQQEDSAVYLCASSLAGTGGLDQPQHFGDGTRLSIL.

The V call is TRBV7-9, the J call TRBJ1-6, with 10 bases fitting TRBD1. Germline values: CDR1 SEHNR, CDR2 FQNEAQ (reference sequence). The CDR3 has 15 residues. Losses at the gene ends were 4 bases for V and 10 bases for J; bases not matched to a gene: 7. The DNA of the CDR3 is TGTGCCAGCAGCTCGACAGGGGGCGCCGGGTCACCCCTCCACTTT. It specifies CASSSTGGAGSPLHF.

The V and J genes are TRBV30 and TRBJ2-1; 11 nucleotides agree with TRBD1. Germline V CDR1 and CDR2: GTSNPN, SVGIG (reference sequence). After removal of 0 bases from V and 8 bases from J, the junction contained 6 bases not matched to a gene. The CDR3 has 15 amino acids. The CDR3 coding sequence is TGTGCCTGGAGTGTTCCCGGACAGGGGGCCCATGAGCAGTTCTTC. Protein sequence: CAWSVPGQGAHEQFF.

This rearrangement joins TRBV30 to TRBJ1-2; D call uncertain. This CDR3 comprises 13 residues. CDR1 GTSNPN and CDR2 SVGIG come from the germline V gene (reference sequence). Trimming took off 1 base at V and 4 bases at J, with 10 bases between the two ends. The CDR3 DNA follows: TGTGCCTGGAGTGCTGGTGGGCCCTATGGCTACACCTTC. Its translation: CAWSAGGPYGYTF.

The chain employs TRBV19 and TRBJ1-1; D might be TRBD1 (6 bases). CDR1 is LNHDA, CDR2 SQIVND, per germline (reference sequence). CDR3 length equals 12 residues. Trimming shortened V by 11 bases and J by 0 bases, and 10 bases separated the two germline ends. In DNA, the CDR3 is TGTGCCTCTCGGACAGTGAACACTGAAGCTTTCTTT. The encoded protein is CASRTVNTEAFF. Full variable domain (remainder filled in from reference TRBV19 and TRBJ1-1): DGGITQSPKYLFRKEGQNVTLSCEQNLNHDAMYWYRQDPGQGLRLIYYSQIVNDFQKGDIAEGYSVSREKKESFPLTVTSAQKNPTAFYLCASRTVNTEAFFGQGTRLTVV.

The rearrangement links TRBV5-1 to TRBJ2-2; TRBD2 matches at 8 bases. Germline trimming cut 1 base from V and 6 bases from J; bases unmatched to any gene: 8. Germline assignment: CDR1 SGHRS and CDR2 YFSETQ. CDR3 size: 16 residues. The CDR3 nucleotides are TGCGCCAGCAGCTTGCCCCCCGGGGGGGCGGCCGGGGAGCTGTTTTTT. As protein: CASSLPPGGAAGELFF. Drawing the rest from reference TRBV5-1 and TRBJ2-2, the complete variable domain is KAGVTQTPRYLIKTRGQQVTLSCSPISGHRSVSWYQQTPGQGLQFLFEYFSETQRNKGNFPGRFSGRQFSNSRSEMNVSTLELGDSALYLCASSLPPGGAAGELFFGEGSRLTVL.